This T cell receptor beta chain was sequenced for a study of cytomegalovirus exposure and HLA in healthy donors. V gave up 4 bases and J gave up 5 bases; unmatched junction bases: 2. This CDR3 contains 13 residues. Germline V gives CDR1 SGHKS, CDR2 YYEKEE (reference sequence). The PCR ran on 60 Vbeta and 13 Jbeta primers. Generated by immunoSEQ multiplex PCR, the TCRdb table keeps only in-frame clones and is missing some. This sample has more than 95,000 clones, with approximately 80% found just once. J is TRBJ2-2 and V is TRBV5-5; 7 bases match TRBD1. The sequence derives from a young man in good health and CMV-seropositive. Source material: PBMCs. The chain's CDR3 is CASSRQGTGELFF. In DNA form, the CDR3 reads TGTGCCAGCAGCCGACAGGGAACCGGGGAGCTGTTTTTT.